The rows below give T cell receptor beta chains drawn from one sample of a study of blood T cell repertoires in COVID-19. Assay: immunoSEQ multiplex PCR; the TCRdb copy retains only in-frame clones and omits some. The table includes about 290,000 clones, roughly 89% detected once. The material sequenced was PBMCs or T cells enriched from blood (not recorded which). The receptors originated from a woman between 40 and 50 years old who had recovered from COVID-19. Both conserved end residues are part of each CDR3. A D gene is named only where the DNA matches it firmly. Clone size appears in some rows only: once, few, many, or a class for an expanded clone.

d_gene,j_gene,v_gene,abundance,CDR3aa
TRBD1,TRBJ2-5,TRBV5-1,NA,CASSKQGARETQYF
TRBD1,TRBJ1-4,TRBV9,NA,CASSDDRGTNEKLFF
NA,TRBJ1-2,TRBV10-1,NA,CAPTTRTF
NA,TRBJ1-1,TRBV6-2/TRBV6-3,NA,CASSYGGVNTEAFF
NA,TRBJ1-5,TRBV24-1,NA,CATSDLGRGNQPQHF
NA,TRBJ1-1,TRBV15,NA,CATSSAAQGYTEAFF
NA,TRBJ2-3,TRBV9,NA,CASSLPGGDTQYF
NA,TRBJ1-4,TRBV5-1,NA,CASSSTGKSNEKLFF
NA,TRBJ2-7,TRBV5-3,once,CARSLDRGSHEQYF
NA,TRBJ2-1,TRBV5-1,NA,CASSYMGADNEQFF
NA,TRBJ2-7,TRBV27,NA,CASSPKKTSSYEQYF
TRBD1,TRBJ1-2,TRBV7-2,once,CASSFAGQASEGYTF
NA,TRBJ1-2,TRBV12-5,once,CASGFAPPRTF
NA,TRBJ2-7,TRBV9,NA,CASSKDSSYEQYF
TRBD2,TRBJ2-7,TRBV6-5,NA,CASRPGLAGDYEQYF
NA,TRBJ2-1,TRBV7-8,once,CASSLEPPGEQFF
NA,TRBJ2-2,TRBV4-3,NA,CASSQVPGVDTGELFF
TRBD1,TRBJ2-3,TRBV28,NA,CASSLPGGADTQYF
TRBD1,TRBJ1-2,TRBV18,NA,CASSSGQEGGYTF
TRBD2,TRBJ2-3,TRBV11-2,NA,CASSLDTSGGDPDTQYF
NA,TRBJ1-5,TRBV7-9,once,CASSLQGHSNQPQHF
NA,TRBJ2-2,TRBV6-5,NA,CASSYSRVGTGELFF
NA,TRBJ2-6,TRBV5-1,NA,CASSPRRSGANVLTF
NA,TRBJ1-2,TRBV19,NA,CASSIGTELNGYTF
NA,TRBJ1-2,TRBV4-1,NA,CASSQPRRRSNEEGYTF
NA,TRBJ2-5,TRBV5-1,few,CASSQQETQYF
TRBD1,TRBJ1-2,TRBV6-5,many,CASSYIRTGGGYGYTF
NA,TRBJ1-1,TRBV5-1,NA,CASSLSGLETEAFF
NA,TRBJ2-2,TRBV3-1/TRBV3-2,once,CASSQDPGELFF
NA,TRBJ1-5,TRBV29-1,NA,CSVAGMLGDSNQPQHF
NA,TRBJ1-2,TRBV5-1,NA,CASSSQVQNGYTF
NA,TRBJ2-5,TRBV30,NA,CAWSVGGAETQYF
TRBD1,TRBJ1-1,TRBV11-1,NA,CASSFDRGGLTEAFF
TRBD1,TRBJ1-2,TRBV12-3/TRBV12-4,NA,CATRPTGTGGDTF
NA,TRBJ1-5,TRBV24-1,NA,CATSDSGFNQPQHF
NA,TRBJ1-2,TRBV7-9,NA,CASSLAYQGFHGYTF
TRBD1,TRBJ1-6,TRBV6-5,NA,CASSLQGIGSPLHF
TRBD2,TRBJ2-3,TRBV6-6,few,CASTNSRLGLAGVTSTDTQYF
NA,TRBJ1-2,TRBV7-2,NA,CASSLRPSGFYGYTF
NA,TRBJ1-2,TRBV3-1/TRBV3-2,NA,CASSRALDGYTF
NA,TRBJ2-1,TRBV6-2/TRBV6-3,NA,CASSIAGVGSYNEQFF
TRBD1,TRBJ1-1,TRBV6-5,NA,CASSLRQGKAFF
NA,TRBJ1-1,TRBV7-2,NA,CASSIKNTEAFF
TRBD2,TRBJ2-3,TRBV7-9,NA,CASSSGLALVSTDTQYF
NA,TRBJ1-4,TRBV3-1/TRBV3-2,NA,CASSQDRTNEKLFF
NA,TRBJ1-1,TRBV19,NA,CAARGGRTEAFF
NA,TRBJ1-1,TRBV9,NA,CASSAGHMNTEAFF
TRBD1,TRBJ2-7,TRBV9,NA,CASSGGTGTYEQYF
TRBD1,TRBJ1-5,TRBV29-1,NA,CSVRQGLNQPQHF
NA,TRBJ2-1,TRBV18,NA,CASSHKPGHTYNEQFF
TRBD1,TRBJ1-1,TRBV5-4,NA,CASSPRQGLNTEAFF
NA,TRBJ2-1,TRBV7-7,once,CASSLVGGNEQFF